The source of this T cell receptor (beta chain) is a study of blood T cell repertoires in COVID-19. Looking at the study overall: Samples came from the United States, Italy and Spain, spanning acute and convalescent COVID-19.

Profiled with immunoSEQ multiplex PCR; TCRdb holds only in-frame clones, not every one. The repertoire consists of around 200,000 clones, with around nine tenths occurring once and the leading ten covering about 2.5%. The V gene's germline CDR1 is SNHLY and CDR2 FYNNEI. This CDR3 has 15 residues. V lost 2 bases and J lost 6; bases outside the gene matches: 9. The sample comprised peripheral blood. The source is a man aged 35-49 years with active or convalescent COVID-19. The gene calls are TRBV2 and TRBJ1-2, with 7 nucleotides matching TRBD1. The CDR3 nucleotides are TGTGCCAGCAGTGAAAGACGGCAGGGGGAGGATGGCTACACCTTC. Its translation: CASSERRQGEDGYTF. The complete variable domain, with remaining parts taken from reference TRBV2 and TRBJ1-2, reads EPEVTQTPSHQVTQMGQEVILRCVPISNHLYFYWYRQILGQKVEFLVSFYNNEISEKSEIFDDQFSVERPDGSNFTLKIRSTKLEDSAMYFCASSERRQGEDGYTFGSGTRLTVV.